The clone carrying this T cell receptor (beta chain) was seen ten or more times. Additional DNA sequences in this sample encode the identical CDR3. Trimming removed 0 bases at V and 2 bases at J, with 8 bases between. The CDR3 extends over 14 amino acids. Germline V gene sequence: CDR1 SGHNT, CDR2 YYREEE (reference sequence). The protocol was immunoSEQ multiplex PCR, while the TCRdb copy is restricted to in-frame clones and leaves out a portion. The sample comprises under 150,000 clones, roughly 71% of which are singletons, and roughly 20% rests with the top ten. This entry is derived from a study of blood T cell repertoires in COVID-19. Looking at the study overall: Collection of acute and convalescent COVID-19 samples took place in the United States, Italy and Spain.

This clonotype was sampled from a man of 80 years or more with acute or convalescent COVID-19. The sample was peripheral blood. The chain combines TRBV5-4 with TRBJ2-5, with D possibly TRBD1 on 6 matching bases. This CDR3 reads CASSLGGPQETQYF. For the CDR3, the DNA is TGTGCCAGCAGCTTGGGGGGGCCGCAAGAGACCCAGTACTTC.